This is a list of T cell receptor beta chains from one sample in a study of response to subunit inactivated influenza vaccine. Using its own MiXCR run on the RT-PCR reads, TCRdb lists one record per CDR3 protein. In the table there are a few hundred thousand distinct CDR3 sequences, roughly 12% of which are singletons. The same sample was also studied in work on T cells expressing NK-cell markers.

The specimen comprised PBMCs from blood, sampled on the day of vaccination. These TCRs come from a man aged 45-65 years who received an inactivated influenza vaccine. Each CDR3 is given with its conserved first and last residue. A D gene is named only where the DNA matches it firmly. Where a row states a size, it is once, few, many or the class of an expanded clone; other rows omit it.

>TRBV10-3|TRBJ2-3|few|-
CAISESNSGTDTQYF
TGTGCCATCAGTGAGTCGAACAGCGGGACAGATACGCAGTATTTT
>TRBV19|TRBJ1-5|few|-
CASRDDRYSNQPQHF
TGTGCCAGTAGGGACGACAGGTATAGCAATCAGCCCCAGCATTTT
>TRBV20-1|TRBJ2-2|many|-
CSARDLRLTGELFF
TGCAGTGCTAGAGATCTCCGCCTAACCGGGGAGCTGTTTTTT
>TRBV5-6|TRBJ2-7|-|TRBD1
CASSTGTVVYEQYF
TGTGCCAGCAGTACCGGGACAGTGGTCTACGAGCAGTACTTC
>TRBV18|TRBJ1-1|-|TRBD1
CASSPPVGRGRNTEAFF
TGTGCCAGCTCACCACCGGTCGGAAGGGGGCGAAACACTGAAGCTTTCTTT
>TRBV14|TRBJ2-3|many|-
CASSPRTASTDTQYF
TGTGCCAGCAGCCCGAGGACAGCAAGCACAGATACGCAGTATTTT
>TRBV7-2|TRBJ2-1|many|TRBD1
CASSIGDRGYNEQFF
TGTGCCAGCAGCATAGGGGACAGGGGGTACAATGAGCAGTTCTTC
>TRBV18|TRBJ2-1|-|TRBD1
CASSPPLTQGGYEQFF
TGTGCCAGCTCACCACCGCTGACACAGGGGGGCTATGAGCAGTTCTTC
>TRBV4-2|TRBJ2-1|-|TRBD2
CASSQPGTSGEHEQFF
TGTGCCAGCAGCCAACCCGGGACTAGCGGGGAACATGAGCAGTTCTTC
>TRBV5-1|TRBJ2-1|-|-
CASSLRGERDEQFF
TGCGCCAGCAGCTTGAGGGGGGAGAGGGATGAGCAGTTCTTC
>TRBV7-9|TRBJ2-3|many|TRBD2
CASSFSGGDTDTQYF
TGTGCCAGCAGCTTCTCGGGAGGGGACACAGATACGCAGTATTTT
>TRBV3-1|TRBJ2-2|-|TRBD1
CASSQEARDRVSGELFF
TGTGCCAGCAGCCAAGAGGCGCGGGACAGGGTTTCCGGGGAGCTGTTTTTT
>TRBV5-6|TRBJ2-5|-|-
CASSWGATVMEGETQYF
TGTGCCAGCAGCTGGGGGGCGACGGTGATGGAAGGAGAGACCCAGTACTTC
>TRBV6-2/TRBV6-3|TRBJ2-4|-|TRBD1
CASSNVGQKNIQYF
TGTGCCAGCAGTAACGTGGGACAGAAAAACATTCAGTACTTC
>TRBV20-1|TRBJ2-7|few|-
CSAIQPGTDFKQYF
TGCAGTGCTATCCAGCCCGGGACGGACTTTAAGCAGTACTTC
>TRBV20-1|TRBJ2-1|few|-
CSARAASPRQFF
TGCAGTGCTAGAGCAGCCTCCCCCCGGCAGTTCTTC
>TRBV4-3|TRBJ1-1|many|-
CASSRPDTEAFF
TGCGCCAGCAGCCGCCCAGACACTGAAGCTTTCTTT
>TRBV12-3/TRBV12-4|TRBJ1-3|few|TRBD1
CASSGQDSGNTIYF
TGTGCCAGCAGCGGACAGGACTCTGGAAACACCATATATTTT
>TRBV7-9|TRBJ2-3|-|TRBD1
CASSLGQGAATQYF
TGTGCCAGCAGCTTAGGGCAGGGGGCCGCTACGCAGTATTTT
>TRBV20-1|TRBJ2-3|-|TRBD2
CSAPGLAETTDTQYF
TGCAGTGCACCGGGACTAGCGGAGACCACAGATACGCAGTATTTT
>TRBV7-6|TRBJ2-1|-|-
CASSSPMLPEQFF
TGTGCCAGCAGCTCCCCAATGCTGCCCGAGCAGTTCTTC
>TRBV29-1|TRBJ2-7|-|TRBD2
CSVAGLSGKVTEQYF
TGCAGCGTTGCCGGGCTTAGCGGGAAGGTCACCGAGCAGTACTTC
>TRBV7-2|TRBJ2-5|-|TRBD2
CASSFGLAGGETQYF
TGTGCCAGCAGCTTCGGACTAGCGGGAGGGGAGACCCAGTACTTC
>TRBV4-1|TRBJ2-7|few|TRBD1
CASSQPGDRVPYEQYF
TGCGCCAGCAGCCAACCCGGGGACAGGGTGCCATACGAGCAGTACTTC
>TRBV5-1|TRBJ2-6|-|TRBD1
CASSLEGGAGANVLTF
TGCGCCAGCAGCTTGGAAGGGGGCGCTGGGGCCAACGTCCTGACTTTC
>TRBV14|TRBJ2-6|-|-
CATRPSGANVLTF
TGTGCCACCCGTCCCTCTGGGGCCAACGTCCTGACTTTC
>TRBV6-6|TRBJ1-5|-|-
CASSDGQPQHF
TGTGCCAGCAGTGACGGTCAGCCCCAGCATTTT
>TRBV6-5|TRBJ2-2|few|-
CASSYEGANTGELFF
TGTGCCAGCAGTTACGAGGGAGCGAACACCGGGGAGCTGTTTTTT